The rows below give T cell receptor beta chains drawn from one sample of a study of T cells in Graves' hyperthyroidism and ophthalmopathy. TCRdb re-called the multiplex PCR reads through MiXCR, storing one row per CDR3 protein. The data contain around 260,000 distinct CDR3 sequences, 25% to 30% of them seen just once; the ten biggest clones take up more than 25%. The sequenced material came from blood. The source of these receptors is a man between 35 and 55 years old with Graves' hyperthyroidism that later progressed to Graves' ophthalmopathy. CDR3s include the opening cysteine and the closing phenylalanine or tryptophan. The D gene is left open where the match is weak. Some rows have no size entry. The others give once, few or many, or a class for an expanded clone.

d_call j_call clone_size v_call cdr3_nt cdr3_aa
TRBD2 TRBJ2-1 many TRBV6-5 TGTGCCAGCAGGGTACTAGCGGGAGTAATCGATGAGCAGTTCTTC CASRVLAGVIDEQFF
. TRBJ2-4 many TRBV24-1 TGTGCCACCAGTGATCCAGCTGAGGCCAAAAACATTCAGTACTTC CATSDPAEAKNIQYF
. TRBJ2-7 . TRBV10-3 TGTGCCATCAGTGAGGGGGAACACGAGCAGTACTTC CAISEGEHEQYF
. TRBJ1-2 many TRBV30 TGTGCCTGGATGGAGCATAACTATGGCTACACCTTC CAWMEHNYGYTF
. TRBJ2-7 many TRBV5-1 TGCGCCAGCAGCGGGGGTGGAGTGGGGCCCCACCACGAGCAGTACTTC CASSGGGVGPHHEQYF
. TRBJ1-1 . TRBV30 TGTGCCTGGAGTGCGAGGAGGAACACTGAAGCTTTCTTT CAWSARRNTEAFF
TRBD1 TRBJ2-5 many TRBV4-1 TGCGCCAGCAGCCAAAACCCTCAGGGGGCTGAGACCCAGTACTTC CASSQNPQGAETQYF
TRBD1 TRBJ1-2 many TRBV5-1 TGCGCCAGCAGCTCCGGACAGGCCATCTATGGCTACACCTTC CASSSGQAIYGYTF
. TRBJ1-2 many TRBV12-3/TRBV12-4 TGTGCCAGCAGTTTCGCGGGGGATAACTATGGCTACACCTTC CASSFAGDNYGYTF
. TRBJ1-2 . TRBV2 TGTGCCAGCAGTGGGGTCAGCGGGAACTATGGCTACACCTTC CASSGVSGNYGYTF
. TRBJ1-3 . TRBV6-5 TGTGCCAGCAGTTACTACGGTTATCCTGGAAACACCATATATTTT CASSYYGYPGNTIYF
. TRBJ2-7 many TRBV7-9 TGTGCCAGCAGCTTCGGCCAGGACCCTTCCTACGAGCAGTACTTC CASSFGQDPSYEQYF
. TRBJ1-3 many TRBV7-3 TGTGCCAGCAGCCCCCCGGTAGAGGAGATAGAAAACACCATATATTTT CASSPPVEEIENTIYF
TRBD1 TRBJ2-4 . TRBV12-3/TRBV12-4 TGTGCCAGCAGTTCCACAGGGGGTAAAAACATTCAGTACTTC CASSSTGGKNIQYF
TRBD1 TRBJ1-1 . TRBV12-3/TRBV12-4 TGTGCCAGCAGCATGACAGGGGTGGACACTGAAGCTTTCTTT CASSMTGVDTEAFF
. TRBJ2-7 . TRBV7-8 TGTGCCAGCAGCTTATTTTCCGGGAGCTCCTACGAGCAGTACTTC CASSLFSGSSYEQYF
TRBD1 TRBJ2-5 many TRBV7-9 TGTGCCAGCAGCGGGGACAGGGCAAAGACCCAGTACTTC CASSGDRAKTQYF
TRBD1 TRBJ1-3 . TRBV6-2/TRBV6-3 TGTGCCAGCAGTCCGGGACAGGGCCGCGAACTCTCTGGAAACACCATATATTTT CASSPGQGRELSGNTIYF
TRBD2 TRBJ2-2 many TRBV19 TGTGCCAGTAGTTCGCAAGCGGGATCGGTTACCGGGGAGCTGTTTTTT CASSSQAGSVTGELFF
TRBD2 TRBJ2-7 many TRBV7-9 TGTGCCAGCAGCCCGGGGGGAGCGGGAGAATACGAGCAGTACTTC CASSPGGAGEYEQYF
. TRBJ1-2 . TRBV6-2/TRBV6-3 TGTGCCAGCAGTTACTTCCTTGGCGGATCCTATGGCTACACCTTC CASSYFLGGSYGYTF
TRBD2 TRBJ2-2 many TRBV2 TGTGCCAGCCGGGGCGGGGTAGCGGGGAACACCGGGGAGCTGTTTTTT CASRGGVAGNTGELFF
. TRBJ1-1 many TRBV6-1 TGTGCCTCTTGGACTCACGACACTGAAGCTTTCTTT CASWTHDTEAFF
. TRBJ1-5 many TRBV12-3/TRBV12-4 TGTGCCAGCACCGATGGTAGGGTATGGAATCAGCCCCAGCATTTT CASTDGRVWNQPQHF
. TRBJ1-2 . TRBV27 TGTGCCAGCAGCTTAATTCCGCCGGGCCAGGGTGGTTGGTATGGCTACACCTTC CASSLIPPGQGGWYGYTF
. TRBJ1-2 many TRBV7-9 TGTGCCAGCAGCTCCTATTATGAGGGAGACTATGGCTACACCTTC CASSSYYEGDYGYTF
. TRBJ1-2 once TRBV29-1 TGCAGCGTTGGAACAGGCTCCTTAGGCTACACCTTC CSVGTGSLGYTF
. TRBJ1-2 many TRBV9 TGTGCCAGCCCCAGGCCCCGTCTAACCCAAATCTATGGCTACACCTTC CASPRPRLTQIYGYTF
TRBD2 TRBJ2-4 many TRBV11-2 TGTGCCAGCAGGCGGCTAGCGGGAGGTCGCATTCAGTACTTC CASRRLAGGRIQYF
TRBD2 TRBJ2-3 many TRBV7-2 TGTGCCAGCAGCTTAGCCCTAGCGGAGTCAGATACGCAGTATTTT CASSLALAESDTQYF
. TRBJ1-1 many TRBV6-1 TGTGCCAGCACCGCACTAATCGGGAACACTGAAGCTTTCTTT CASTALIGNTEAFF
TRBD1 TRBJ2-7 many TRBV6-1 TGTGCCAGCAGTCCCAGGACAGGGGTTGGATACGAGCAGTACTTC CASSPRTGVGYEQYF
. TRBJ2-2 many TRBV19 TGTGCCAGTAGTAAAGGGTTTGTGAACACCGGGGAGCTGTTTTTT CASSKGFVNTGELFF
TRBD2 TRBJ2-7 few TRBV6-2/TRBV6-3 TGTGCCAGCAGTTCTTCTAGCGGGAGACTGTACGAGCAGTACTTC CASSSSSGRLYEQYF
. TRBJ2-5 many TRBV24-1 TGTGCCACCAGTGATTACAGGGAGACCCAGTACTTC CATSDYRETQYF
. TRBJ1-1 many TRBV6-5 TGTGCCAGCAGAAGTGAGGGGGGGGTTAACACTGAAGCTTTCTTT CASRSEGGVNTEAFF
. TRBJ1-2 . TRBV28 TGTGCCAGCACCGGAGGGCAAAACTATGGCTACACCTTC CASTGGQNYGYTF
. TRBJ2-7 many TRBV28 TGTGCCAGCACCCAGGGTTACGAGCAGTACTTC CASTQGYEQYF
. TRBJ1-5 . TRBV6-7 TGTGCCAGCAGTTACTCGGGGGGAAAGGATAGCAATCAGCCCCAGCATTTT CASSYSGGKDSNQPQHF
. TRBJ2-5 many TRBV11-2 TGTGCCAGCAGCTTAGCGGGAGTTACCCAGTACTTC CASSLAGVTQYF
. TRBJ1-2 . TRBV28 TGTGCCAGCAGTATGGGGGGGAACTATGGCTACACCTTC CASSMGGNYGYTF
. TRBJ2-7 many TRBV6-8 TGTGCCAGCAGTTTGGGGACGGGACATACCTACGAGCAGTACTTC CASSLGTGHTYEQYF
TRBD1 TRBJ2-7 many TRBV9 TGTGCCAGCAGCGTAGCCGGGACAGGGTTTTACGAGCAGTACTTC CASSVAGTGFYEQYF
TRBD1 TRBJ1-1 many TRBV2 TGTGCCAGCAGTGGGGACAGTATGAACACTGAAGCTTTCTTT CASSGDSMNTEAFF
TRBD1 TRBJ2-5 many TRBV12-3/TRBV12-4 TGTGCCAGCACTACAGGGGTTGATGGCTTAGAGACCCAGTACTTC CASTTGVDGLETQYF
. TRBJ2-5 many TRBV12-5 TGTGCTAGTGAGGGGGGTGGCGGAGGGACGAAGGGCACCCAGTACTTC CASEGGGGGTKGTQYF
TRBD1 TRBJ2-7 many TRBV24-1 TGTGCCACCAGTGACACTGACAGGGGTGGCGAGCAGTACTTC CATSDTDRGGEQYF